This paragraph covers one T cell receptor beta chain sequence. The target antigen is unknown. This entry is derived from a study of PD-L1 blockade in urothelial cancer. Study as a whole: Males with urothelial cancer arising in the bladder constituted most of the 29 patients.

CDR3 length: 14 amino acids. With 3 bases removed from V and 6 bases from J, the gap between germline ends came to 11 bases. The germline gives CDR1 ENHRY, CDR2 SYGVKD. Synthetically made TCR analog templates were put into each PCR as spikes. Profiled with immunoSEQ multiplex PCR; TCRdb holds only in-frame clones, not every one. This sample has 45,000 or so clones, with around 80% found just once. Study-wide points: Pretreatment peripheral blood TCR clonality that fell below the median predicted better survival among the patients studied.

The chain carries TRBV10-3 and TRBJ2-2, with D possibly being TRBD2 (5 bases). The specimen was PBMCs, collected around atezolizumab (anti-PD-L1) treatment. The origin of this receptor is a man in his 70s with urothelial cancer. CDR3 region: CAISDKPEAGELFF. Here the CDR3 DNA reads TGTGCCATCAGTGATAAGCCGGAGGCCGGGGAGCTGTTTTTT.